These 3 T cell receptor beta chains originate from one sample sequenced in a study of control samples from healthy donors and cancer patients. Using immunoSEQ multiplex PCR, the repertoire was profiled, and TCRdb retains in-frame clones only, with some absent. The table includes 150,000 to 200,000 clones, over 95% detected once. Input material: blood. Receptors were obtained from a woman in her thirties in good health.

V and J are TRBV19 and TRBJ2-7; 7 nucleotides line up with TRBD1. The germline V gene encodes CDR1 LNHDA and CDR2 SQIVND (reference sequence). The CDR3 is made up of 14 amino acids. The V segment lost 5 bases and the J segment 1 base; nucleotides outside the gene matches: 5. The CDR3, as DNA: TGTGCCAGTAGTTCCCGGGACAGATCCTACGAGCAGTACTTC. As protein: CASSSRDRSYEQYF.

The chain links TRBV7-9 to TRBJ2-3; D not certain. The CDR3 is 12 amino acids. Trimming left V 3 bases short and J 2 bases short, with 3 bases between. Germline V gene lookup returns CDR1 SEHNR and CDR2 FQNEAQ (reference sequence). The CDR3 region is CASSFFTDTQYF. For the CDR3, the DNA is TGTGCCAGCAGCTTTTTCACAGATACGCAGTATTTT.

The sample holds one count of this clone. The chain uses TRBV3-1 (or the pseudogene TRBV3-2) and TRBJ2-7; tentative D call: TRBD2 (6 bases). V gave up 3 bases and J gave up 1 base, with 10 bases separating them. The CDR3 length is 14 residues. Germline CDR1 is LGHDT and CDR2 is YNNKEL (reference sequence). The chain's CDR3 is CASSQIAESYEQYF. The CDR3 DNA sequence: TGTGCCAGCAGCCAGATAGCGGAGTCCTACGAGCAGTACTTC.